This is a list of T cell receptor beta chains from one sample in a study of Graves' ophthalmopathy and Graves' hyperthyroidism. Using its own MiXCR run on the multiplex PCR reads, TCRdb lists one record per CDR3 protein. The sample shows roughly 500,000 distinct CDR3 sequences, roughly an eighth of them seen only once. The specimen sequenced was blood. The origin of the receptors is a woman younger than 45 with Graves' ophthalmopathy. CDR3s include the opening cysteine and the closing phenylalanine or tryptophan. The D gene is left open where the match is weak. Size values are once, few and many counts, or a class for expanded clones, and some rows have none.

j_call	d_call	clone_size	v_call	cdr3_nt	cdr3_aa
TRBJ1-1	.	many	TRBV15	TGTGCCACCAGCAGAGATCCCGCGTCGGCCACTGAAGCTTTCTTT	CATSRDPASATEAFF
TRBJ2-5	.	many	TRBV20-1	TGCAGTGCCCCCCCCAGGGCTAGTCAAGAGACCCAGTACTTC	CSAPPRASQETQYF
TRBJ1-3	TRBD1	many	TRBV12-5	TGTGCTAGTGGTTTGGACTTTACAGGGGGCCAATCGTCCGGAAACACCATATATTTT	CASGLDFTGGQSSGNTIYF
TRBJ2-1	.	.	TRBV7-3	TGTGCCAGCAGCTTATCAGGGAATGAGCAGTTCTTC	CASSLSGNEQFF
TRBJ2-7	.	many	TRBV10-2	TGCGCCAGCAGTGAGGGGGCCCACTCCTACGAGCAGTACTTC	CASSEGAHSYEQYF
TRBJ1-2	.	many	TRBV28	TGTGCCAGCAGTTTATCACCTGTACGGGGCCGGGGCTATGGCTACACCTTC	CASSLSPVRGRGYGYTF
TRBJ2-5	TRBD2	many	TRBV28	TGTGCCAGCAGGGGGGACTCCTGGGAGGGAGAGACCCAGTACTTC	CASRGDSWEGETQYF
TRBJ1-3	.	many	TRBV6-1	TGTGCCAGCAGTGGAGCAACACGCTCTGGAAACACCATATATTTT	CASSGATRSGNTIYF
TRBJ2-5	TRBD1	many	TRBV12-3/TRBV12-4	TGTGCCAGCAGTTACAGGGGGCTTCAAGAGACCCAGTACTTC	CASSYRGLQETQYF
TRBJ2-7	TRBD2	many	TRBV6-2/TRBV6-3	TGTGCCAGCAGTTACTGGGTGTCGAGCGGGAGTGTCGTTTACGAGCAGTACTTC	CASSYWVSSGSVVYEQYF
TRBJ1-1	TRBD1	many	TRBV7-8	TGTGCCAGCAGCTCCCTGACAGGGGCTTCTGAAGCTTTCTTT	CASSSLTGASEAFF
TRBJ2-7	.	many	TRBV30	TGTGCCTGGAGTGTAGGGGATGGCAGACCCTACGAGCAGTACTTC	CAWSVGDGRPYEQYF
TRBJ2-5	.	.	TRBV7-8	TGTGCCATCAGCTGGGACGGGGCTTACCAAGAGGCCCAGTACTTC	CAISWDGAYQEAQYF
TRBJ2-5	TRBD1	many	TRBV6-5	TGTGCCAGCAGTTACGGGACAGGGGGCACGTACCAAGAGACCCAGTACTTC	CASSYGTGGTYQETQYF
TRBJ2-7	.	many	TRBV28	TGTGCCAGCATTTCCAGTGGCCGGGATACCTACGAGCAGTACTTC	CASISSGRDTYEQYF
TRBJ2-3	TRBD1	many	TRBV6-1	TGTGCCAGCACTAGGACAGGGGGTGGAGATACGCAGTATTTT	CASTRTGGGDTQYF
TRBJ2-7	TRBD1	many	TRBV3-1	TGTGCCAGCAGCCCATCCCGGACAGGGACCGAGCAGTACTTC	CASSPSRTGTEQYF
TRBJ2-5	.	many	TRBV6-4	TGTGCCAGCTCGACGGGAGCGGAAGAGACCCAGTACTTC	CASSTGAEETQYF
TRBJ1-2	TRBD1	many	TRBV6-1	TGTGCCAGCAGCGATGACAGGGAGTATGGCTACACCTTC	CASSDDREYGYTF
TRBJ2-7	.	many	TRBV20-1	TGCAGTGGTCAAGGGGTCCTCATGGGCGAGCAGTACTTC	CSGQGVLMGEQYF
TRBJ2-7	TRBD1	many	TRBV4-2	TGTGCCAGCAGCCAAGGGCCAGGGGGAACCAGCGAGCAGTACTTC	CASSQGPGGTSEQYF
TRBJ2-5	.	many	TRBV7-8	TGTGCCAGCAGCTTCGGTCAGGCGTCTGAGACCCAGTACTTC	CASSFGQASETQYF
TRBJ2-7	.	.	TRBV30	TGTGCCTGGAGTTCTGGGGGTCTGTTCGAGCAGTACTTC	CAWSSGGLFEQYF
TRBJ1-5	.	many	TRBV7-2	TGTGCCAGCAGCCCAGGTGTCCATAGCAATCAGCTCCAGCATTTT	CASSPGVHSNQLQHF
TRBJ2-7	TRBD1	.	TRBV30	TGTGCCTGGCCGGGACAGACTTTCTACGAGCAGTACTTC	CAWPGQTFYEQYF
TRBJ1-6	.	many	TRBV12-3/TRBV12-4	TGTGCCAGCAGCCCTAAATCAGGGAATTCACCCCTCCACTTT	CASSPKSGNSPLHF
TRBJ2-3	TRBD1	.	TRBV6-8	TGTGCCAGCAGTTACTCGATTACGGATCCGACAGGGAGAGGAGATACGCAGTATTTT	CASSYSITDPTGRGDTQYF
TRBJ1-5	.	.	TRBV4-1	TGCGCCAGCAGCCAAGAGATCGCGGGGGATAAGCATTTT	CASSQEIAGDKHF
TRBJ1-2	.	many	TRBV2	TGTGCCAGCACCGCTCAGGGTTGGAGGAGCTACACCTTC	CASTAQGWRSYTF
TRBJ1-1	.	many	TRBV6-1	TGTGCCAGCAGTGAACTATCGGTTATGAACACTGAAGCTTTCTTT	CASSELSVMNTEAFF
TRBJ2-7	.	many	TRBV29-1	TGCAGCGTTTCGTCGGACGATTACGAGCAGTACTTC	CSVSSDDYEQYF
TRBJ2-7	.	many	TRBV20-1	TGCAGTGCTAGCCTATCACATCTCCAGCAGTACTTC	CSASLSHLQQYF
TRBJ2-7	.	many	TRBV28	TGTGCCAGCAAAGCAGAGCCGTACGAGCAGTACTTC	CASKAEPYEQYF
TRBJ2-5	.	many	TRBV5-1	TGCGCCAGCAGCGGGGGACGGTGGGTCCAAGAGACCCAGTACTTC	CASSGGRWVQETQYF
TRBJ2-7	TRBD1	many	TRBV6-1	TGTGCCAGCAGACGGGACAGTAAAACCTACGAGCAGTACTTC	CASRRDSKTYEQYF
TRBJ2-5	.	.	TRBV2	TGTGCCAGCAGTGAATCAGGAACCCAAGAGACCCAGTACTTC	CASSESGTQETQYF
TRBJ1-5	.	many	TRBV2	TGTGCCAGCAGTGAATCTATCCTTTATTCGGGTCAGCCCCAGCATTTT	CASSESILYSGQPQHF
TRBJ1-1	.	many	TRBV6-5	TGTGCCAGCAGTTACGAACTGAACACTGAAGCTTTCTTT	CASSYELNTEAFF